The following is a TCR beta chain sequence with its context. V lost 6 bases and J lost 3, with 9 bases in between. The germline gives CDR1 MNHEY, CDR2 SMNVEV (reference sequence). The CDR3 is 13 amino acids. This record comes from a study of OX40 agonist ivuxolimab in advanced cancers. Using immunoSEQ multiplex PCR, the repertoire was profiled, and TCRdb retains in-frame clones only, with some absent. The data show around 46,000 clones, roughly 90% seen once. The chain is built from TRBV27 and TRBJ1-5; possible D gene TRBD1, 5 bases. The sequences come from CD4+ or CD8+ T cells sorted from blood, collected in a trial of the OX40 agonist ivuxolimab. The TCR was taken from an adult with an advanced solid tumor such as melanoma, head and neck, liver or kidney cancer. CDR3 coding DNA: TGTGCCAGCAGATTTGGGACCAATCAGCCCCAGCATTTT. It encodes CASRFGTNQPQHF.